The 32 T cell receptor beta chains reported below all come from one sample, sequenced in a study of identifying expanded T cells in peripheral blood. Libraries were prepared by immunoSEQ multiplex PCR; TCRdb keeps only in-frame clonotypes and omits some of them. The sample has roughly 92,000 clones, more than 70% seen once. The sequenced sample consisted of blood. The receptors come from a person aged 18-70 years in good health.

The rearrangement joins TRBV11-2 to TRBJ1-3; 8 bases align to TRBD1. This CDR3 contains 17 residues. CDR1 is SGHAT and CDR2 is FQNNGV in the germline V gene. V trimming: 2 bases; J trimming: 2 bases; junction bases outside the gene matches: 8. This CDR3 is CASSLRGTGVTGNTIYF. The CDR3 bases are TGTGCCAGCAGCTTAAGGGGGACAGGAGTTACTGGAAACACCATATATTTT.

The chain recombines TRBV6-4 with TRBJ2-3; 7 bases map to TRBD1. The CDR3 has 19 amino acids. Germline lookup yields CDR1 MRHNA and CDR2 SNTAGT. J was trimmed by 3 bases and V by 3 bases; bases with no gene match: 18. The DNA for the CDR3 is TGTGCCAGCAGTGAACCGAGGGGGACAGTTACCATCTCGACAGATACGCAGTATTTT. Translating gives CASSEPRGTVTISTDTQYF.

CDR3 protein: CATYAPGLAGSGANVLTF. The CDR3 coding sequence is TGTGCCACCTACGCTCCAGGACTAGCAGGCTCTGGGGCCAACGTCCTGACTTTC. The genes are TRBV10-3 and TRBJ2-6, with 8 bases that match TRBD2. The CDR3 sequence is 18 residues long. Germline values: CDR1 ENHRY, CDR2 SYGVKD. V was clipped by 10 bases and J by 0 bases; unmatched bases: 14.

The CDR3 spells CASRSGTGLTDTQYF. CDR3 sequence (DNA): TGTGCCAGCAGGTCCGGGACAGGACTCACAGATACGCAGTATTTT. V and J are TRBV2 and TRBJ2-3; 8 bases agree with TRBD1. The CDR3 runs 15 residues. Germline CDR1 reads SNHLY; CDR2 reads FYNNEI. V lost 6 bases and J lost 2; bases outside the gene matches: 7.

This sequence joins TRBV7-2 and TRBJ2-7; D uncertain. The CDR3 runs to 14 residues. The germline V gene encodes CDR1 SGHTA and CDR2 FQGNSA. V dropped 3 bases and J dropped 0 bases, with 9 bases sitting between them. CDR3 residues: CASSFFTGSYEQYF. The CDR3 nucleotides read TGTGCCAGCAGCTTTTTCACCGGCTCCTACGAGCAGTACTTC. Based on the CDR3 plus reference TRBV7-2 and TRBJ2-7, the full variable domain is GAGVSQSPSNKVTEKGKDVELRCDPISGHTALYWYRQSLGQGLEFLIYFQGNSAPDKSGLPSDRFSAERTGGSVSTLTIQRTQQEDSAVYLCASSFFTGSYEQYFGPGTRLTVT.

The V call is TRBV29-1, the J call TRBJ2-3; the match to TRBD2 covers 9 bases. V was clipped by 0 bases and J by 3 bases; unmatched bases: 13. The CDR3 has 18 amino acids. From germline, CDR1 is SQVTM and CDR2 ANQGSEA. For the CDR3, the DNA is TGCAGCGTTGAAGATAAAACAGAGCGGGGGGCATGGACAGATACGCAGTATTTT. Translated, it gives CSVEDKTERGAWTDTQYF.

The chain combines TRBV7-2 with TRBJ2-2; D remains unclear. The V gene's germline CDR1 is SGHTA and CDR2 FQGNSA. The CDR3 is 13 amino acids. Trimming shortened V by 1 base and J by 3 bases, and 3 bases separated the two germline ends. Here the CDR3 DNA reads TGTGCCAGCAGCTTAGGCTACACCGGGGAGCTGTTTTTT. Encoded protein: CASSLGYTGELFF. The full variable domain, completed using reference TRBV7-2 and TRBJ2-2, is GAGVSQSPSNKVTEKGKDVELRCDPISGHTALYWYRQSLGQGLEFLIYFQGNSAPDKSGLPSDRFSAERTGGSVSTLTIQRTQQEDSAVYLCASSLGYTGELFFGEGSRLTVL.

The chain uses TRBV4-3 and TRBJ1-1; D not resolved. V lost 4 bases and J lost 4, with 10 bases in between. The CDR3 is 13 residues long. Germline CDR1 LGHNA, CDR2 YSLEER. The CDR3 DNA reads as TGCGCCAGCAGCCGATATGGAGGCACTGAAGCTTTCTTT. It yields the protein CASSRYGGTEAFF.

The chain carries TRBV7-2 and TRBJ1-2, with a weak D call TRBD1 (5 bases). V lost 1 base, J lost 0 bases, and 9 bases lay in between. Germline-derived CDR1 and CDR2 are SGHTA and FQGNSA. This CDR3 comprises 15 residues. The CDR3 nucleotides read TGTGCCAGCAGCTTAGTGCAGGGCCCTAACTATGGCTACACCTTC. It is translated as CASSLVQGPNYGYTF. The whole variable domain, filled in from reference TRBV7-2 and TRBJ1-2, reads GAGVSQSPSNKVTEKGKDVELRCDPISGHTALYWYRQSLGQGLEFLIYFQGNSAPDKSGLPSDRFSAERTGGSVSTLTIQRTQQEDSAVYLCASSLVQGPNYGYTFGSGTRLTVV.

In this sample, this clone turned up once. In DNA, the CDR3 is TGTGCCAGCAGCAAATGGACCAACCGCGGGCTAGAGGTCGGGCGTAGAAACACCATATATTTT. Protein sequence: CASSKWTNRGLEVGRRNTIYF. The genes are TRBV21-1 and TRBJ1-3. TRBV21-1 corresponds to a pseudogene. The CDR3 has 21 amino acids.

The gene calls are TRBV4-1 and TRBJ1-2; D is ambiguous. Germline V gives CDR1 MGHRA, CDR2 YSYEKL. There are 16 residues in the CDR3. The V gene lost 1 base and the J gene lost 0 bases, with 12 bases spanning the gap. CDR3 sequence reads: CASSQAKGPPNYGYTF. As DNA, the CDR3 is TGCGCCAGCAGCCAAGCAAAAGGGCCCCCTAACTATGGCTACACCTTC.

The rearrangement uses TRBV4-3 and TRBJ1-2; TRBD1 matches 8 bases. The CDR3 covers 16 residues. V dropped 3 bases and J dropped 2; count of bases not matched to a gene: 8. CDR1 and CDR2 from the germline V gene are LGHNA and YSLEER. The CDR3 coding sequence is TGCGCCAGCAGCCATAGAGGGACAGGACGCAACTATGGCTACACCTTC. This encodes CASSHRGTGRNYGYTF.

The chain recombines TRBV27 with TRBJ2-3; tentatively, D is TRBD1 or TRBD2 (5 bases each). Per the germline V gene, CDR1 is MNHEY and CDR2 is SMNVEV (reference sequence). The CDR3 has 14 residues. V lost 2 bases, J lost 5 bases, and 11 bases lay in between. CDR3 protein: CASSLGTRLDTQYF. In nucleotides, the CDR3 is TGTGCCAGCAGTTTAGGGACGCGCCTAGATACGCAGTATTTT.

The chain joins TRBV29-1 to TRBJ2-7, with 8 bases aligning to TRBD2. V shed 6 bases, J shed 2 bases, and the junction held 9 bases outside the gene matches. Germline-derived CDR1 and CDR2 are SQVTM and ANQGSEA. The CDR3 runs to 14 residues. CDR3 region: CSVQRGQSPYEQYF. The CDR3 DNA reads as TGCAGCGTCCAGCGGGGGCAGAGCCCCTACGAGCAGTACTTC.

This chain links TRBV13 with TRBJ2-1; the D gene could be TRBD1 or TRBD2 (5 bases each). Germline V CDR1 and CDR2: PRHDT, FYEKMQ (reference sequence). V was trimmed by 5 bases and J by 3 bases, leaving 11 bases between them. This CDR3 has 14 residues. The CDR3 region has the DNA TGTGCCAGCAGCAAGGGACGGATCTACAATGAGCAGTTCTTC. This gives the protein CASSKGRIYNEQFF.

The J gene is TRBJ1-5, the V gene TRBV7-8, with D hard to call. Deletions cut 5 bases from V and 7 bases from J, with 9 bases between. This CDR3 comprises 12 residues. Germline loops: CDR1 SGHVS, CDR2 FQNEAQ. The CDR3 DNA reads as TGTGCCAGCAGCAATAACCGCCAGCCCCAGCATTTT. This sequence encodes CASSNNRQPQHF.

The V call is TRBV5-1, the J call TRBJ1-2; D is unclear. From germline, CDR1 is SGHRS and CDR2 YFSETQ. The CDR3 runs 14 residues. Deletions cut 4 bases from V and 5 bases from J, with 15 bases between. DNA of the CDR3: TGCGCCAGCAGCGGGGAGGAGTTGGGATATGGCTACACCTTC. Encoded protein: CASSGEELGYGYTF.

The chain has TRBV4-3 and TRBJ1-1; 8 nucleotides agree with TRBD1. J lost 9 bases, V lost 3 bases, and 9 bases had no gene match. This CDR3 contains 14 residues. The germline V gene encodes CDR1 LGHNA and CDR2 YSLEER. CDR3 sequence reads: CASSQEDRAFQAFF. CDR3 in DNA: TGCGCCAGCAGCCAGGAGGACAGGGCATTCCAAGCTTTCTTT.

DNA of the CDR3: TGTGCCAGCTCACCCACGTTAAACACCGGGGAGCTGTTTTTT. Amino acids: CASSPTLNTGELFF. This chain links TRBV18 with TRBJ2-2; D remains ambiguous. The CDR3 is made up of 14 amino acids. The germline gives CDR1 KGHSH, CDR2 LQKENI. V lost 3 bases and J lost 2, with 7 bases in between.

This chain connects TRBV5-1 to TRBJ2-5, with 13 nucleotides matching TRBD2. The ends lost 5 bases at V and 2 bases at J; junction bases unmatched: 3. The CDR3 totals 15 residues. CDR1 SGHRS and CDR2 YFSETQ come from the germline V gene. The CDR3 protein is CASRQLAGGQETQYF. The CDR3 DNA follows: TGCGCCAGCAGACAACTAGCGGGGGGGCAAGAGACCCAGTACTTC.

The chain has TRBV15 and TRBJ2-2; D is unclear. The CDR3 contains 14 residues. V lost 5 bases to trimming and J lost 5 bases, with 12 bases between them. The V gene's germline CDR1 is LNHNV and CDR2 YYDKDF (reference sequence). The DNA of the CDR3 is TGTGCCACCAGCCGAGCAATAGCAACCGGGGAGCTGTTTTTT. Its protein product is CATSRAIATGELFF.

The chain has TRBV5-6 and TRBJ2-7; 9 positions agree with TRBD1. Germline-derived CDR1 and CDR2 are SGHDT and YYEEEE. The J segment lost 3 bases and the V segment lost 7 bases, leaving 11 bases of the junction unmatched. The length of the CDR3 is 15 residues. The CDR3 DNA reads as TGTGCCAGCCATTCAGGAGGACAGGGGTACTACGAGCAGTACTTC. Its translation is CASHSGGQGYYEQYF.

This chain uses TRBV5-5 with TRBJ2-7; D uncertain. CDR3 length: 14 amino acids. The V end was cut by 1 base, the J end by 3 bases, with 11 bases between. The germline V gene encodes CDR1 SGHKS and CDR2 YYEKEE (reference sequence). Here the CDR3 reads CASSLLTDIYEQYF. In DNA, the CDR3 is TGTGCCAGCAGCTTGTTAACGGATATCTACGAGCAGTACTTC.

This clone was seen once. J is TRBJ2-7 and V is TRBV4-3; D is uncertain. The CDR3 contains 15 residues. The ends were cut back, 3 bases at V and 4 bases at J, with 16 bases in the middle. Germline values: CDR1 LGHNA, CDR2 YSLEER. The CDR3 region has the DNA TGCGCCAGCAGCCACGTCAGGTCACCGCTATACGAGCAGTACTTC. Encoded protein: CASSHVRSPLYEQYF.

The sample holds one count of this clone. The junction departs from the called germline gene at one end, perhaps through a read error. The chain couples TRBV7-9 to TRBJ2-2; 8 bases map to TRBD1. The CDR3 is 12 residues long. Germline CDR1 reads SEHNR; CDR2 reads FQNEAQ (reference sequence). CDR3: CASSLPGQGILF. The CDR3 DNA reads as TGTGCCAGCAGCTTACCCGGACAGGGAATCCTTTTT.

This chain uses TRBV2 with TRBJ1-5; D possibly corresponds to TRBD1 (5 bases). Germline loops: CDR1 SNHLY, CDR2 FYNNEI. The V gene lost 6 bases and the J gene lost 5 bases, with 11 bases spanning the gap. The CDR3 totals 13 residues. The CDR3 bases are TGTGCCAGCAGCACAGGTTCCCATCAGCCCCAGCATTTT. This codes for CASSTGSHQPQHF.

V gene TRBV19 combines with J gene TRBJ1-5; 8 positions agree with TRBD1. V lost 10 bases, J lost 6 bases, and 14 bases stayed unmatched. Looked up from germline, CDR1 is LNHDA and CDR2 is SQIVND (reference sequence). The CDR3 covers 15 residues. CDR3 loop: CATRSSTGGFQPQHF. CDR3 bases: TGTGCCACCCGAAGTAGCACAGGGGGTTTTCAGCCCCAGCATTTT.

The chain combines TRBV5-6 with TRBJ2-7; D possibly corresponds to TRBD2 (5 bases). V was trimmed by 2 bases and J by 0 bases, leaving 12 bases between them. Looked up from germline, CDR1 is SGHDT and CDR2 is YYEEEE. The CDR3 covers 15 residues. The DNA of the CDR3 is TGTGCCAGCAGCTTCCTCGGACTTTTCTCCTACGAGCAGTACTTC. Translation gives CASSFLGLFSYEQYF. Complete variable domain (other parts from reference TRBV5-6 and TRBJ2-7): DAGVTQSPTHLIKTRGQQVTLRCSPKSGHDTVSWYQQALGQGPQFIFQYYEEEERQRGNFPDRFSGHQFPNYSSELNVNALLLGDSALYLCASSFLGLFSYEQYFGPGTRLTVT.

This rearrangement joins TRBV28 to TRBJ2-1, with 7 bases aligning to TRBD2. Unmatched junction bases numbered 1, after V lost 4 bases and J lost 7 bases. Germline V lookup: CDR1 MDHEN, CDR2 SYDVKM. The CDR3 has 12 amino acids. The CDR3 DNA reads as TGTGCCAGCAGTTCCGGGGGGAATGAGCAGTTCTTC. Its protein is CASSSGGNEQFF.

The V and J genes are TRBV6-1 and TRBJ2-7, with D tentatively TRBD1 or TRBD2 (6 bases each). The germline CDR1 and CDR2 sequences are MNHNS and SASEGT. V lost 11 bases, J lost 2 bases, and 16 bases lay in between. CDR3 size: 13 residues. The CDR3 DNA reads TGTGCCCTAAGACAGGAGGGAACCTACGAGCAGTACTTC. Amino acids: CALRQEGTYEQYF.

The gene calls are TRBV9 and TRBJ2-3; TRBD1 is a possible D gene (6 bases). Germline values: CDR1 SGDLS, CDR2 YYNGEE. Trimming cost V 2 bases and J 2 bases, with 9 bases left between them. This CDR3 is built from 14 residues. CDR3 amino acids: CASSVSGATDTQYF. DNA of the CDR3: TGTGCCAGCAGCGTGTCAGGGGCCACAGATACGCAGTATTTT. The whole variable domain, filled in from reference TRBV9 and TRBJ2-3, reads DSGVTQTPKHLITATGQRVTLRCSPRSGDLSVYWYQQSLDQGLQFLIQYYNGEERAKGNILERFSAQQFPDLHSELNLSSLELGDSALYFCASSVSGATDTQYFGPGTRLTVL.

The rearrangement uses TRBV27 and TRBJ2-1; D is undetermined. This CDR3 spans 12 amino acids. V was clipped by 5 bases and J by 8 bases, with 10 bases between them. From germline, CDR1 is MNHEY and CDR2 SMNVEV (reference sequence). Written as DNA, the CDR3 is TGTGCCAGCAGTGACTCGATCGATGAGCAGTTCTTC. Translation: CASSDSIDEQFF.